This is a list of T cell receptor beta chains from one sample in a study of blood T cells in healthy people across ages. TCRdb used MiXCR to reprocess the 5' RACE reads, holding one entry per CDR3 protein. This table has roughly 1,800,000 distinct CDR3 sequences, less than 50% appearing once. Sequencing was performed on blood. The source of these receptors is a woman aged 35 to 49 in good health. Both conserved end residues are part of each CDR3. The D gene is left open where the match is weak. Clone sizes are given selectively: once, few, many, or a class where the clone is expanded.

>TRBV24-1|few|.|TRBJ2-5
TGTGCCACCAGCGCGGCCCGGGGGATACAAGAGACCCAGTACTTC
CATSAARGIQETQYF
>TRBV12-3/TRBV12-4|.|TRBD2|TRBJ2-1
TGTGCCAGCAGTTCCGTAGCGGGGATCTACAATGAGCAGTTCTTC
CASSSVAGIYNEQFF
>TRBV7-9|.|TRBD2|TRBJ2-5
TGTGCCAGCAGCGCCGGACTAGCGGGGACGACCCAGTACTTC
CASSAGLAGTTQYF
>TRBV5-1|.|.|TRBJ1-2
TGCGCCAGCACCAGAACGGAGGGGGGCTATGGCTACACCTTC
CASTRTEGGYGYTF
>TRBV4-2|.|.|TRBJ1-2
TGTGCCACCGGATCAGGGGTTGCGGATGGCTACACCTTC
CATGSGVADGYTF
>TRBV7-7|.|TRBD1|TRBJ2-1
TGTGCTAGCAGCCCATATACGCGCCTGACAGGGCGACCTTCCTACAATGAGCAGTTCTTC
CASSPYTRLTGRPSYNEQFF
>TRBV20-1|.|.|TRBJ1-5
TGCAGTGCTAGAGATCCGCAGGCGGGTCAGCCCCAGCATTTT
CSARDPQAGQPQHF
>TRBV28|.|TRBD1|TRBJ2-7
TGTGCCAGCAGGCCCGCAACCCGGACAGGGGGATACGAGCAGTACTTC
CASRPATRTGGYEQYF
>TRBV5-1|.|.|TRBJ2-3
TGCGCCAGCAGCTTTTCTTCGGGGCTTAATACGCAGTATTTT
CASSFSSGLNTQYF
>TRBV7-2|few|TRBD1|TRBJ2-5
TGTGCCAGCAGCTCAGTGACAGGGAAAACAGAGACCCAGTACTTC
CASSSVTGKTETQYF
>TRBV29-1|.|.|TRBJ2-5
TGCAGCGTCAAGGGGCTTGGCGGGGAGTACCAAGAGACCCAGTACTTC
CSVKGLGGEYQETQYF
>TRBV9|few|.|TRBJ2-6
TGTGCCAGCAGCGCCGGAGTCTCTGGGGCCAACGTCCTGACTTTC
CASSAGVSGANVLTF
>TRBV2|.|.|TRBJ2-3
TGTGCCAGCAGTGAATATGCGGGGAGCACAGATACGCAGTATTTT
CASSEYAGSTDTQYF